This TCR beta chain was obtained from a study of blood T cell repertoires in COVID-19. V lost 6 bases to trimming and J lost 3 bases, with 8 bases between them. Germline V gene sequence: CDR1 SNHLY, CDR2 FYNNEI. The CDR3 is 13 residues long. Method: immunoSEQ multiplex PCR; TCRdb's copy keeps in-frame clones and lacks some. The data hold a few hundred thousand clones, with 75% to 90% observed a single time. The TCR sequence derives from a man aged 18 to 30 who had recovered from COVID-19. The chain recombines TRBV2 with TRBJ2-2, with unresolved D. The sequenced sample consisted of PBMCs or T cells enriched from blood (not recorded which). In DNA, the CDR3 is TGTGCCAGCAGCAGGCAGGACACCGGGGAGCTGTTTTTT. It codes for CASSRQDTGELFF.